A single T cell receptor beta chain is shown here with its context. In germline, CDR1 is LNHNV, CDR2 YYDKDF (reference sequence). This CDR3 has 14 amino acids. After removal of 3 bases from V and 8 bases from J, the junction contained 9 bases not matched to a gene. This sample is part of a study of blood T cell repertoires in COVID-19. Sequenced by immunoSEQ multiplex PCR; TCRdb stores in-frame clones only, minus some. The sample carries 450,000 to 500,000 clones, about 85% recorded once. The clonotype was recovered from a young woman who had recovered from COVID-19. Material: PBMCs or T cells enriched from blood (not recorded which). V and J are TRBV15 and TRBJ1-1; 7 nucleotides line up with TRBD1. The CDR3 region has the DNA TGTGCCACCAGCAGCAGGGGGATGACGACCGAAGCTTTCTTT. Amino acid sequence: CATSSRGMTTEAFF.